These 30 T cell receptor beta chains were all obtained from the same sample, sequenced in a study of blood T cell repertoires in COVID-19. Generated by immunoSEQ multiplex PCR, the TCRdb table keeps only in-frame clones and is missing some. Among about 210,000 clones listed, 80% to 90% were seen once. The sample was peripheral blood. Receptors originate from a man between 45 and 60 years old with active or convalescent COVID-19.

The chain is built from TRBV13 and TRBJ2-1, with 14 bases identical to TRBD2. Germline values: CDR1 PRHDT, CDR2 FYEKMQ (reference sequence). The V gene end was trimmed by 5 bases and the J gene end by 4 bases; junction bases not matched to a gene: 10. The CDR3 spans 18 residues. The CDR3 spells CASSPGLAGATYYNEQFF. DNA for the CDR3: TGTGCCAGCAGCCCGGGACTAGCGGGGGCCACTTATTACAATGAGCAGTTCTTC.

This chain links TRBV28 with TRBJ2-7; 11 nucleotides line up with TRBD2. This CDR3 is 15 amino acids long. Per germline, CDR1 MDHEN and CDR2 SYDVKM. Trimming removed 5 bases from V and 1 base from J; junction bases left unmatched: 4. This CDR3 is CASSTSGRKSYEQYF. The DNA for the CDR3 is TGTGCCAGCAGTACTAGCGGGAGAAAATCCTACGAGCAGTACTTC.

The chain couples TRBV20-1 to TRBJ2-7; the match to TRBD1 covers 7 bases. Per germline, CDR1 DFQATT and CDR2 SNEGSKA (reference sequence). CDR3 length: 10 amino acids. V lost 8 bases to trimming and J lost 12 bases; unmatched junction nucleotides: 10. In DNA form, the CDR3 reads TGCAGTTTTTGCCCGGGACAGAGGTACGTC. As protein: CSFCPGQRYV.

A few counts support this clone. The CDR3 coding sequence is TGTGCCAGCAGTCCCGACAGGGCTATCTACGAGCAGTACGTC. Translation gives CASSPDRAIYEQYV. The genes are TRBV6-5 and TRBJ2-7; the match to TRBD1 covers 7 bases. The germline gives CDR1 MNHEY, CDR2 SVGAGI. V shed 5 bases, J shed 3 bases, and the junction held 7 bases outside the gene matches. This CDR3 has 14 residues.

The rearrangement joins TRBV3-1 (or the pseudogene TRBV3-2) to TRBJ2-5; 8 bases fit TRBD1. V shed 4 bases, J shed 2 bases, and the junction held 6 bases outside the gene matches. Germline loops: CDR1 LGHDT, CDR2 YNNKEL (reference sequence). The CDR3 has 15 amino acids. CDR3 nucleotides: TGTGCCAGCAGCCCGGACAGGGAATTTCAAGAGACCCAGTACTTC. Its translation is CASSPDREFQETQYF.

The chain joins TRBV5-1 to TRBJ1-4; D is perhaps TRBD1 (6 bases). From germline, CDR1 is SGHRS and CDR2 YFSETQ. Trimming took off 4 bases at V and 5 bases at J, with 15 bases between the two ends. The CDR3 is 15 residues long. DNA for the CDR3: TGCGCCAGCAGCCGTGGGGGACATGGAAATGAAAAACTGTTTTTT. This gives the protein CASSRGGHGNEKLFF.

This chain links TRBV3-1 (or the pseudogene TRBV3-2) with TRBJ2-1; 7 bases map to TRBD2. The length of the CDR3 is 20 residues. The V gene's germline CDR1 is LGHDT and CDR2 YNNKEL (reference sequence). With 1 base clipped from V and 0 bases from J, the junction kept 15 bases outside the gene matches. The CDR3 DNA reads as TGTGCCAGCAGCCAAGGGGCTAGCGGCATTAACCCCAGCTCCTACAATGAGCAGTTCTTC. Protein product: CASSQGASGINPSSYNEQFF.

The CDR3 here is CSVQGASDEQYF. DNA for the CDR3: TGCAGCGTTCAGGGGGCGTCGGATGAGCAGTACTTC. The V gene is TRBV29-1, the J gene TRBJ2-7, with 8 positions matching TRBD1. V dropped 5 bases and J dropped 7; count of bases not matched to a gene: 7. Germline V gives CDR1 SQVTM, CDR2 ANQGSEA. The CDR3 is 12 amino acids.

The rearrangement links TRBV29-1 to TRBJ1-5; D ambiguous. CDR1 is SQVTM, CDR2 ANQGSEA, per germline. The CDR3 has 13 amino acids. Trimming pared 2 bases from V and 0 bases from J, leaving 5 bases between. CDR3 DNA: TGCAGCGTTGAAATCAATAGCAATCAGCCCCAGCATTTT. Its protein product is CSVEINSNQPQHF. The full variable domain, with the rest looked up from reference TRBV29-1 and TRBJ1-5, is SAVISQKPSRDICQRGTSLTIQCQVDSQVTMMFWYRQQPGQSLTLIATANQGSEATYESGFVIDKFPISRPNLTFSTLTVSNMSPEDSSIYLCSVEINSNQPQHFGDGTRLSIL.

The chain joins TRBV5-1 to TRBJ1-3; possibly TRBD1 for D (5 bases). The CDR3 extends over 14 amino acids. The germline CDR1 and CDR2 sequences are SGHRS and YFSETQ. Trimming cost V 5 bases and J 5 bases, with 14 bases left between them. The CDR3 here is CASSPQGARNTIYF. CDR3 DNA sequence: TGCGCCAGCAGTCCCCAGGGCGCTAGAAACACCATATATTTT.

DNA of the CDR3: TGTGCCAGCAGCCCAATGAACACTGAAGCTTTCTTT. This sequence encodes CASSPMNTEAFF. This chain links TRBV6-5 with TRBJ1-1; D gene unclear. The V gene's germline CDR1 is MNHEY and CDR2 SVGAGI. Trimming shortened V by 6 bases and J by 0 bases, and 5 bases separated the two germline ends. The CDR3 runs 12 residues.

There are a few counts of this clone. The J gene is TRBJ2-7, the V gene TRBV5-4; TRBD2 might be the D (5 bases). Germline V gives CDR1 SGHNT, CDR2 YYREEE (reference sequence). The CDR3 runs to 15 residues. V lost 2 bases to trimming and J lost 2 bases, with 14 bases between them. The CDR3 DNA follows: TGTGCCAGCAGCTTAGACGTAGGGAGACCCTACGAGCAGTACTTC. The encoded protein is CASSLDVGRPYEQYF.

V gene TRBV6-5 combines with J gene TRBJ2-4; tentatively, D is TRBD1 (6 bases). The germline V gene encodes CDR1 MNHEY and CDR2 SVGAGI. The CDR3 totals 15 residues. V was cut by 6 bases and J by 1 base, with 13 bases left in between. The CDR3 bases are TGTGCCAGCAGCAGGGACATGACGGCCAAAAACATTCAGTACTTC. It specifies CASSRDMTAKNIQYF.

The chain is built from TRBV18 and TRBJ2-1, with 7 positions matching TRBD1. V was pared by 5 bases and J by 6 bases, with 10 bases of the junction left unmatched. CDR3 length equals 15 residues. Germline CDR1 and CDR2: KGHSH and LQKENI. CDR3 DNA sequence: TGTGCCAGCTCAACGACAGGGCTCGCCTTCAATGAGCAGTTCTTC. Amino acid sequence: CASSTTGLAFNEQFF. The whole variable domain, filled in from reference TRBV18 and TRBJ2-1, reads NAGVMQNPRHLVRRRGQEARLRCSPMKGHSHVYWYRQLPEEGLKFMVYLQKENIIDESGMPKERFSAEFPKEGPSILRIQQVVRGDSAAYFCASSTTGLAFNEQFFGPGTRLTVL.

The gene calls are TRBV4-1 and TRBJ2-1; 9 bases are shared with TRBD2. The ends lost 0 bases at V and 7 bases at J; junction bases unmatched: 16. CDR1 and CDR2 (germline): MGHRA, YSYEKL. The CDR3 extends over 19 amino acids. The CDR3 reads CASSQDRGSVGSGGNEQFF. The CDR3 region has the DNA TGCGCCAGCAGCCAAGATAGGGGTTCAGTAGGTAGCGGGGGTAATGAGCAGTTCTTC.

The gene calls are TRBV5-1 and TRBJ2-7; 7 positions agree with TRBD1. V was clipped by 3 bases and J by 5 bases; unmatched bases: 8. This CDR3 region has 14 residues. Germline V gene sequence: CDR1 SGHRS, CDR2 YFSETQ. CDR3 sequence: CASSCDRDQDEQYV. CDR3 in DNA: TGCGCCAGCAGCTGCGACAGGGATCAGGACGAGCAGTACGTC.

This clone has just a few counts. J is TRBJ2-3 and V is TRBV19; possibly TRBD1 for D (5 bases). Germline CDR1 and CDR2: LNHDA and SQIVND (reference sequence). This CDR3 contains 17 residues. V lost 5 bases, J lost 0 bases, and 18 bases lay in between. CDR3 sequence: CASSLRQSRTSTDTQYF. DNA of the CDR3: TGTGCCAGTAGTCTCCGACAGTCCCGTACGAGCACAGATACGCAGTATTTT.

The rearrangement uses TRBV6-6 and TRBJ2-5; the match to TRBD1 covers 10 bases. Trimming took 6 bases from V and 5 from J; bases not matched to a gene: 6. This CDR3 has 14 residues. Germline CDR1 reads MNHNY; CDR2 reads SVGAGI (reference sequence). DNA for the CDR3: TGTGCCAGCAGCCAAGACAGGGGGCTGGAGACCCAGTACTTC. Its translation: CASSQDRGLETQYF.

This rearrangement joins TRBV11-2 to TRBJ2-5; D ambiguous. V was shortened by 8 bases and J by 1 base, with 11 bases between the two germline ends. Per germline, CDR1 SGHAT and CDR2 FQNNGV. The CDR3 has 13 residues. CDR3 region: CASSFQFQETQYF. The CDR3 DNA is TGTGCCAGCTCCTTTCAGTTCCAAGAGACCCAGTACTTC.

CDR3 region: CASSSGTSGSGEQYF. Written as DNA, the CDR3 is TGTGCCAGCAGTTCGGGGACTAGCGGGAGTGGCGAGCAGTACTTC. The chain carries TRBV6-5 and TRBJ2-7; 14 nucleotides match TRBD2. Germline CDR1 is MNHEY and CDR2 is SVGAGI. V lost 4 bases and J lost 6; bases outside the gene matches: 5. This CDR3 region has 15 residues.

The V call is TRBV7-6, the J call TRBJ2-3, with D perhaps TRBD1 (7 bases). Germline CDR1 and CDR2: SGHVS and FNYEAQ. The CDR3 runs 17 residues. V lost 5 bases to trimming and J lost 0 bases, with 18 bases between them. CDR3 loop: CASSLEGALLSTDTQYF. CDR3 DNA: TGTGCCAGCAGCCTGGAGGGGGCGCTCCTTAGCACAGATACGCAGTATTTT.

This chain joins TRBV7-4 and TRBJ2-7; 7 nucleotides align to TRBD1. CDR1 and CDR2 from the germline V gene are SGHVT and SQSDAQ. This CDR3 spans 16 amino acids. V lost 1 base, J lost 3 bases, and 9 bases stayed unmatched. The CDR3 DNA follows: TGTGCCAGCAGCTTAGGCGAGGGACAGAATTTCTACGAGCAGTACGTC. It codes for CASSLGEGQNFYEQYV.

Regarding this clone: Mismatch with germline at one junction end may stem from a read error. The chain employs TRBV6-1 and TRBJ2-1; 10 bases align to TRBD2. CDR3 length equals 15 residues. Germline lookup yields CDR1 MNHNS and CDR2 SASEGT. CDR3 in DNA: TGTGCCAGCAGAGAAGGTAGCGGGGGGAGGGATGAGCAGTTCTTC. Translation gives CASREGSGGRDEQFF.

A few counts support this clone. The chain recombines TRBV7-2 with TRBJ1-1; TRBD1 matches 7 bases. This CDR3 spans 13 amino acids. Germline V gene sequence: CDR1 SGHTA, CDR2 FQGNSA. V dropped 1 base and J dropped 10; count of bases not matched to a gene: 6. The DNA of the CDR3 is TGTGCCAGCAGCTTAGAAGGGGGCCTGGGAGCTTTCTTT. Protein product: CASSLEGGLGAFF. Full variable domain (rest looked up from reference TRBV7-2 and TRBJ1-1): GAGVSQSPSNKVTEKGKDVELRCDPISGHTALYWYRQSLGQGLEFLIYFQGNSAPDKSGLPSDRFSAERTGGSVSTLTIQRTQQEDSAVYLCASSLEGGLGAFFGQGTRLTVV.

CDR3 loop: CASSTGAGTEAFF. DNA of the CDR3: TGTGCCAGCTCCACAGGGGCCGGAACTGAAGCTTTCTTT. This chain joins TRBV18 and TRBJ1-1; the match to TRBD1 covers 7 bases. The CDR3 is 13 residues long. Looked up from germline, CDR1 is KGHSH and CDR2 is LQKENI. Trimming removed 6 bases from V and 5 bases from J; junction bases left unmatched: 6.

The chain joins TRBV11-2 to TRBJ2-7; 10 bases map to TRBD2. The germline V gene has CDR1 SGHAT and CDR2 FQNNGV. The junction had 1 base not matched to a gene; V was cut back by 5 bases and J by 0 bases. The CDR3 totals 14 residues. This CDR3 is CASSASGSSYEQYF. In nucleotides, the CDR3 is TGTGCCAGCAGCGCTAGCGGGAGCTCCTACGAGCAGTACTTC.

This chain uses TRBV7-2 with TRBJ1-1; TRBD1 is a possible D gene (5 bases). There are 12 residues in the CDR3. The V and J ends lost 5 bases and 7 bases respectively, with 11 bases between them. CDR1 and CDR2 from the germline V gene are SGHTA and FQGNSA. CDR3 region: CASSERQSEAFF. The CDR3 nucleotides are TGTGCCAGCAGCGAAAGACAGAGTGAAGCTTTCTTT.

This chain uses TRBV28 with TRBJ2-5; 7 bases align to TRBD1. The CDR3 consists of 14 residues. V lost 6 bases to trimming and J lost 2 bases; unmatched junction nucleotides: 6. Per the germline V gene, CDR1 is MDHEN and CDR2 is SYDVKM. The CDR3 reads CASRNLQGQETQYF. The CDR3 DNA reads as TGTGCCAGCAGAAACCTACAGGGGCAAGAGACCCAGTACTTC.

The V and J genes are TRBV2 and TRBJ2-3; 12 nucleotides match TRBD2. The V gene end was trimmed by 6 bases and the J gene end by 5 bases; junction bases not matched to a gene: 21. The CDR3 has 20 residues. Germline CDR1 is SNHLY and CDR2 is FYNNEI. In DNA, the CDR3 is TGTGCCAGCAGCGGTCCAGGGGCCCCCCTAGCGGGAGGGCCGCAAGATACGCAGTATTTT. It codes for CASSGPGAPLAGGPQDTQYF. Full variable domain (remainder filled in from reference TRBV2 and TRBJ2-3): EPEVTQTPSHQVTQMGQEVILRCVPISNHLYFYWYRQILGQKVEFLVSFYNNEISEKSEIFDDQFSVERPDGSNFTLKIRSTKLEDSAMYFCASSGPGAPLAGGPQDTQYFGPGTRLTVL.

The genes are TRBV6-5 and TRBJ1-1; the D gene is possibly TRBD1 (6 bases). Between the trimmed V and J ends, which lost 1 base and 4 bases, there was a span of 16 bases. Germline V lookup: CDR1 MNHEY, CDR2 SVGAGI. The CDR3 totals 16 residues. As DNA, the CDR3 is TGTGCCAGCAGTTACTATCGAAAGGGAGGGGGCACTGAAGCTTTCTTT. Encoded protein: CASSYYRKGGGTEAFF.